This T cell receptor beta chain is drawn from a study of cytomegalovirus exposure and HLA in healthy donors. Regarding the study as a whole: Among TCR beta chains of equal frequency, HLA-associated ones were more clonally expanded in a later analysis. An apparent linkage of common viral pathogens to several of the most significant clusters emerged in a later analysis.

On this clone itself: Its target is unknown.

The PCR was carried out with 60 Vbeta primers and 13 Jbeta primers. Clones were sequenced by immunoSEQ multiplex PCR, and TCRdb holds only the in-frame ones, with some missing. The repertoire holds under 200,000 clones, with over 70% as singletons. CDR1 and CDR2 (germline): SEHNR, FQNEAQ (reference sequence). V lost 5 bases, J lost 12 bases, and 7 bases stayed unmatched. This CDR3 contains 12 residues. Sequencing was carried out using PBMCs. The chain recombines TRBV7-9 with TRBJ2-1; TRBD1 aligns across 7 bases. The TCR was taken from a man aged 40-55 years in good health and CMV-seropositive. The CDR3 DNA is TGTGCCAGCAGCACTACAGGGGTTGTGCAGTTCTTC. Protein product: CASSTTGVVQFF. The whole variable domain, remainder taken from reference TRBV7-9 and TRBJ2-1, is DTGVSQNPRHKITKRGQNVTFRCDPISEHNRLYWYRQTLGQGPEFLTYFQNEAQLEKSRLLSDRFSAERPKGSFSTLEIQRTEQGDSAMYLCASSTTGVVQFFGPGTRLTVL.